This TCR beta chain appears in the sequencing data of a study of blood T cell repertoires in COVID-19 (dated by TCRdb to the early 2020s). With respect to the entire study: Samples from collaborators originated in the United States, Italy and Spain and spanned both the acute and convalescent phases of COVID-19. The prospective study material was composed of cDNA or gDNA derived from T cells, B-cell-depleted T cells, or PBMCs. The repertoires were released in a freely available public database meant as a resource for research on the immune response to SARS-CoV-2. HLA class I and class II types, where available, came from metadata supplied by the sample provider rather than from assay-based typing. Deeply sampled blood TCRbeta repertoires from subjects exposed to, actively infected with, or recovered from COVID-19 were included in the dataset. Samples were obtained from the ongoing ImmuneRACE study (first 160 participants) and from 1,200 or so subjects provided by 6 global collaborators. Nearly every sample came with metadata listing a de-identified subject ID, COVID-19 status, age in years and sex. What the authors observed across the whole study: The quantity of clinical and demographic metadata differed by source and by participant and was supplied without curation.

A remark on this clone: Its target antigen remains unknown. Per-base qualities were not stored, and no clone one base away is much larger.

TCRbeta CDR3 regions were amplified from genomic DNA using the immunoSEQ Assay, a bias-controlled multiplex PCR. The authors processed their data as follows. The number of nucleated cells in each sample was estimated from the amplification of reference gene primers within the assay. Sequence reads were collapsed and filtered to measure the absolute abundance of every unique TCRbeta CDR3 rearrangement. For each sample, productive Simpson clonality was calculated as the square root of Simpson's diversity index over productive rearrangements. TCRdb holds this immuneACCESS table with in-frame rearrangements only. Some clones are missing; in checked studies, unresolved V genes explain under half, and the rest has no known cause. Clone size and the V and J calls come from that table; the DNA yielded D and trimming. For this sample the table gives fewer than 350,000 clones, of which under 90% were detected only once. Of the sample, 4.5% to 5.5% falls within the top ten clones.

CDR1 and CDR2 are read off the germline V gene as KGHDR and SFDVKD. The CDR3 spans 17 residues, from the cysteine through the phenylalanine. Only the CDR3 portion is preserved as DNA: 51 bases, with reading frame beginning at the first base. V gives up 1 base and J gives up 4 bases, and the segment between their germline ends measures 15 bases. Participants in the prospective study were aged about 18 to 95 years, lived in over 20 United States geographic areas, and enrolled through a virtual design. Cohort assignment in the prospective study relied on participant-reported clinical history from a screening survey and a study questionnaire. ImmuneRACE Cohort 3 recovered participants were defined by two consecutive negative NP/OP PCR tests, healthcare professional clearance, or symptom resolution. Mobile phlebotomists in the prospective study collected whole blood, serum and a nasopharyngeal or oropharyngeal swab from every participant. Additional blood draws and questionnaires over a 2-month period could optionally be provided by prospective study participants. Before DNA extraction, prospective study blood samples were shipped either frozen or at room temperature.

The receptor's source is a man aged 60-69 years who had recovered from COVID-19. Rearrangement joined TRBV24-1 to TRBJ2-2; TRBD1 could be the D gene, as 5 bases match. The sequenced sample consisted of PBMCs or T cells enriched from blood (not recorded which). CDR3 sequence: CATSDLAPQGGTGELFF. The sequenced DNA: TGTGCCACCAGTGATTTAGCGCCCCAGGGTGGCACCGGGGAGCTGTTTTTT.